A selection of T cell receptor beta chains follows, all from one sample in a study of T cells in tumors after PD-1 blockade. Profiled with immunoSEQ multiplex PCR; TCRdb holds only in-frame clones, not every one. This sample has almost 35,000 clones, with 70% to 75% found just once. The sequences come from PBMCs, collected after anti-PD-1 treatment. The receptors shown here come from a human donor with basal cell carcinoma. Both conserved end residues are part of each CDR3. The D gene is left open where the match is weak. Where a row states a size, it is once, few, many or the class of an expanded clone; other rows omit it.

V: TRBV30
size: -
D: TRBD2
J: TRBJ2-3
DNA: TGTGCCTGGAGTTTTCTAGCGGGAGGAACAGATACGCAGTATTTT
CDR3: CAWSFLAGGTDTQYF

V: TRBV23-1
size: -
D: -
J: TRBJ1-1
DNA: TGCGCCAGCAGTCCGCCGACATCCCCGAACACTGAAGCTTTCTTT
CDR3: CASSPPTSPNTEAFF

V: TRBV30
size: -
D: -
J: TRBJ1-1
DNA: TGTGCCTGGAGTCTCAGGGGCTCGAACACTGAAGCTTTCTTT
CDR3: CAWSLRGSNTEAFF

V: TRBV30
size: few
D: -
J: TRBJ1-3
DNA: TGTGCCTGGAGTGTTGGGCTTTCGGACACCATATATTTT
CDR3: CAWSVGLSDTIYF

V: TRBV5-1
size: -
D: TRBD1
J: TRBJ2-7
DNA: TGCGCCAGCAGCTTGATATCAGGGGGTCTAGGCGAGCAGTACTTC
CDR3: CASSLISGGLGEQYF

V: TRBV29-1
size: -
D: TRBD2
J: TRBJ2-1
DNA: TGCAGCGTTGTTGGTAGCGGGGGAGTTTACAATGAGCAGTTCTTC
CDR3: CSVVGSGGVYNEQFF

V: TRBV19
size: -
D: -
J: TRBJ2-7
DNA: TGTGCCAGTAGAGGCGGTCCCTACGAGCAGTACTTC
CDR3: CASRGGPYEQYF

V: TRBV7-9
size: -
D: -
J: TRBJ2-4
DNA: TGTGCCAGAGGGGGGAAAGACCTAGCCAAAAACATTCAGTACTTC
CDR3: CARGGKDLAKNIQYF

V: TRBV6-5
size: -
D: TRBD2
J: TRBJ2-5
DNA: TGTGCCAGCAGTTACCGCGGGGGGAGGGTAGAGACCCAGTACTTC
CDR3: CASSYRGGRVETQYF

V: TRBV7-9
size: once
D: -
J: TRBJ2-7
DNA: TGTGCCAGCAGCACGGACAGCTACGAGCAGTACTTC
CDR3: CASSTDSYEQYF

V: TRBV9
size: -
D: TRBD2
J: TRBJ2-3
DNA: TGTGCCAGCAGCGCCGGCGGCCTCAGCGGGGGGCCTACAGATACGCAGTATTTT
CDR3: CASSAGGLSGGPTDTQYF

V: TRBV6-5
size: few
D: TRBD1
J: TRBJ2-1
DNA: TGTGCCAGCAGCCCCTGGACAGGGGAAAACAATGAGCAGTTCTTC
CDR3: CASSPWTGENNEQFF

V: TRBV9
size: many
D: TRBD2
J: TRBJ2-4
DNA: TGTGCCAGCAGCGTACAAAGCGGGGGGGGCCCCAAAAACATTCAGTACTTC
CDR3: CASSVQSGGGPKNIQYF

V: TRBV7-9
size: -
D: -
J: TRBJ2-1
DNA: TGTGCCAGCAGCTTAGCGCGAGGTCCTCGGGGCAATGAGCAGTTCTTC
CDR3: CASSLARGPRGNEQFF

V: TRBV7-2
size: many
D: -
J: TRBJ1-3
DNA: TGTGCCAGCAGCTTAGGGAGGGCATCTGGAAACACCATATATTTT
CDR3: CASSLGRASGNTIYF

V: TRBV3-1/TRBV3-2
size: -
D: -
J: TRBJ2-3
DNA: TGTGCCAGCAGCCGAACTGGGAGCGCAGATACGCAGTATTTT
CDR3: CASSRTGSADTQYF

V: TRBV5-1
size: few
D: -
J: TRBJ2-3
DNA: TGCGCCAGCATCGATTCAACAGATACGCAGTATTTT
CDR3: CASIDSTDTQYF

V: TRBV6-2/TRBV6-3
size: few
D: -
J: TRBJ2-7
DNA: TGTGCCAGCAGTTCCCTAACCTACGAGCAGTACTTC
CDR3: CASSSLTYEQYF

V: TRBV3-1/TRBV3-2
size: -
D: -
J: TRBJ1-3
DNA: TGTGCCAGCAGCCGCAACCAGTGGACTGGAAACACCATATATTTT
CDR3: CASSRNQWTGNTIYF

V: TRBV30
size: -
D: TRBD1
J: TRBJ2-7
DNA: TGTGCCTGGAGTGTAAGTGAACCGGGACAGGTTTTCTACGAGCAGTACTTC
CDR3: CAWSVSEPGQVFYEQYF